Sequencing of this T cell receptor beta chain was carried out in a study of T cell responses to AZD1222 COVID-19 vaccine. Study-wide points: Spike-spanning, vaccine-associated CD4 TCRs were dominant at 160-218 and 743-854. Repertoires were sampled only after the peak T cell response.

The CDR3 spans 12 residues. Germline-derived CDR1 and CDR2 are MDHEN and SYDVKM. Trimming shortened V by 8 bases and J by 1 base, and 8 bases separated the two germline ends. The data were produced by immunoSEQ multiplex PCR, yet TCRdb's version contains in-frame clones alone and is incomplete. The sample records about 120,000 clones, almost 95% being singletons. In regard to this clone: The antigen remains undetermined.

The sequence came from an adult who received the AZD1222 COVID-19 vaccine. The sample consisted of peripheral blood, taken 28 days after the second AZD1222 dose. This rearrangement joins TRBV28 to TRBJ1-2; the D is unclear. In nucleotides, the CDR3 is TGTGCCAGCGTCCAGCTTAACTATGGCTACACCTTC. Amino acid sequence: CASVQLNYGYTF.